This T cell receptor beta chain was sequenced during a study of T cell repertoires in cytomegalovirus infection. On the study more broadly: CMV epitopes in the study were HLA-C-restricted (recently identified) and HLA-B-restricted (well studied).

In this sample, this clonotype turned up once. Its antigen remains unknown. Germline CDR1 and CDR2: SGHTA and FQGNSA. The CDR3 extends over 14 amino acids. Trimming shortened V by 0 bases and J by 3 bases, and 9 bases separated the two germline ends. TCRdb re-called the reads through MiXCR, storing one row per CDR3 protein. Of about 83,000 distinct CDR3 sequences in the sample, approximately 30% are singletons; the top ten hold roughly 70%. Study-wide points: Public TCR beta family frequency separated CMV-and-HLA carriers, including in an independent cohort. What dominated the ex vivo response were HLA-C-restricted CMV-specific TCR beta clonotypes.

The receptor was isolated from a human donor in good health (CMV status not recorded). Some clones in this sample may be carry-over from other donors' samples. Sample: CD8+ T cells from cultured PBMCs, taken from culture after CMV antigen stimulation. The chain uses TRBV7-2 and TRBJ2-7; a weak D match, TRBD1 (6 bases). DNA for the CDR3: TGTGCCAGCAGCTTAGCGGGGGCTGGCTACGAGCAGTACTTC. Protein: CASSLAGAGYEQYF. Drawing the rest from reference TRBV7-2 and TRBJ2-7, the complete variable domain is GAGVSQSPSNKVTEKGKDVELRCDPISGHTALYWYRQSLGQGLEFLIYFQGNSAPDKSGLPSDRFSAERTGGSVSTLTIQRTQQEDSAVYLCASSLAGAGYEQYFGPGTRLTVT.